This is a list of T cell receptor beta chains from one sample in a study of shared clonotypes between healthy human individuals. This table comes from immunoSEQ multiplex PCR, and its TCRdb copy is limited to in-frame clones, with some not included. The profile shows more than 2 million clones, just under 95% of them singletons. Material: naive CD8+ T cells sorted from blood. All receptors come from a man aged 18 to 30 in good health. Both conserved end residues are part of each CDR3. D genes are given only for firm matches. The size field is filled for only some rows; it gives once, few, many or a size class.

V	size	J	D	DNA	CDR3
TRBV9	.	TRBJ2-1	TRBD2	TGTGCCAGCAGCGCGCGAGAGATAGCGGGGGTCCCCTACAATGAGCAGTTCTTC	CASSAREIAGVPYNEQFF
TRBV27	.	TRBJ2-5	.	TGTGCCAGCAAGGACACCGTCCAGACCCAGTACTTC	CASKDTVQTQYF
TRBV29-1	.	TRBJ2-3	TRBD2	TGCAGCGTTGAAGGGGTTAGCGGGACAGATACGCAGTATTTT	CSVEGVSGTDTQYF
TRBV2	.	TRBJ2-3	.	TGTGCCAGCAGTGAAGATCAGGGGACCACAGATACGCAGTATTTT	CASSEDQGTTDTQYF
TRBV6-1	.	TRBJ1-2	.	TGTGCCAGCAGCTTAGGGCCCACCCTCTACACCTTC	CASSLGPTLYTF
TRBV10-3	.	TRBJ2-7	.	TGTGCCATCAGTGAGGGGATCACCGAGCAGTACTTC	CAISEGITEQYF
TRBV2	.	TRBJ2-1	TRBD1	TGTGCCAGCAGGCCAGGACAGGGATGGGATGAGCAGTTCTTC	CASRPGQGWDEQFF
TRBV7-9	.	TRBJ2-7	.	TGTGCCAGCAGCTCGGATAACTACGAGCAGTACTTC	CASSSDNYEQYF
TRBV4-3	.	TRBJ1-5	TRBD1	TGCGCCAGCAGCCTGGGACAGCGCAATCAGCCCCAGCATTTT	CASSLGQRNQPQHF
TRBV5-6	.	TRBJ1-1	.	TGTGCCAGCAGCCTGCCAACTGCTGGGGGGGCTGGGAACACTGAAGCTTTCTTT	CASSLPTAGGAGNTEAFF
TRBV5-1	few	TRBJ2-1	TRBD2	TGCGCCAGCAGCGACAGCGGGGGGAAGAGGAATGAGCAGTTCTTC	CASSDSGGKRNEQFF
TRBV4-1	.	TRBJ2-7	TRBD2	TGCGCCAGCAGCCAAGCCCCGGGACTAGCGGGTACCGAGCAGTACTTC	CASSQAPGLAGTEQYF